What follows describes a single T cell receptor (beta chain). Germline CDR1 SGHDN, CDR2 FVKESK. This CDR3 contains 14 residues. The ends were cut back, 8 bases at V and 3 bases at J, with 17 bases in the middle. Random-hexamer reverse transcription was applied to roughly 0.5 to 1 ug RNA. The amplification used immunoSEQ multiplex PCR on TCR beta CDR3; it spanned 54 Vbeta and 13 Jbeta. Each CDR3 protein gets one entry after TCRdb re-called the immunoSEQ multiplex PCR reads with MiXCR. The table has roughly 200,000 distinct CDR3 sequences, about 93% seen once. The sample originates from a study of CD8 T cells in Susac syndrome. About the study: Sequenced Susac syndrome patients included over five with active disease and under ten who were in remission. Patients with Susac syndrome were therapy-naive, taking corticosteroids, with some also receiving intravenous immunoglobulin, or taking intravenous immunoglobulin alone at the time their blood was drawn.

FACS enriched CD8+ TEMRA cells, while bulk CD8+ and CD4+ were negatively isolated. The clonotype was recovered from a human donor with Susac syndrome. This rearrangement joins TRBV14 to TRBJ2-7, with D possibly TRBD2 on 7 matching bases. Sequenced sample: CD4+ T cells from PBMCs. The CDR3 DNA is TGTGCCAGCGCGGGGGCCAGGGAGAACTACGAGCAGTACTTC. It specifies CASAGARENYEQYF.